Below are 23 T cell receptor beta chains sequenced from a single sample in a study of T-cell reconstitution after alpha-beta-depleted transplantation in children. Researchers prepared the TCRbeta library using unique molecular identifiers, the study reports. TCRdb independently ran MiXCR on the PCR reads; one entry per CDR3 protein. There are about 350,000 distinct CDR3 sequences in the sample; about an eighth occur only once, and 3.5% to 4.5% lies in the top ten. The material was PBMCs, obtained from the stem cell graft. Receptors originate from a human donor who donated a stem cell graft to a child with Fanconi anemia.

This clonotype was seen many times. This chain connects TRBV12-3 or TRBV12-4 to TRBJ2-1; 8 bases fit TRBD2. J gave up 8 bases and V 5 bases, and 8 bases lay outside the gene matches. The CDR3 runs to 14 residues. The DNA for the CDR3 is TGTGCCAGCAGTGGGACTAGTTTTAACGATGAGCAGTTCTTC. Its protein is CASSGTSFNDEQFF.

Many counts were recorded for this clonotype. The chain combines TRBV20-1 with TRBJ2-3; 8 nucleotides agree with TRBD1. Germline V lookup: CDR1 DFQATT, CDR2 SNEGSKA (reference sequence). The CDR3 consists of 14 residues. The J segment lost 3 bases and the V segment lost 1 base, leaving 3 bases of the junction unmatched. The CDR3 DNA follows: TGCAGTGCTAGAGCACAGGGGGTTACAGATACGCAGTATTTT. Its protein product is CSARAQGVTDTQYF.

In its sample, this clonotype was seen a few times. The chain uses TRBV6-1 and TRBJ2-7; TRBD2 agrees at 10 bases. Germline V gives CDR1 MNHNS, CDR2 SASEGT. V dropped 8 bases and J dropped 3; count of bases not matched to a gene: 7. The length of the CDR3 is 14 residues. The DNA of the CDR3 is TGTGCCAGCGCTCGAACTAGCGGGGTCTACGAGCAGTACGTC. This gives the protein CASARTSGVYEQYV.

The V and J genes are TRBV4-1 and TRBJ1-6, with D unresolved. CDR3 size: 15 residues. Germline V gene data show CDR1 as MGHRA and CDR2 as YSYEKL. The ends were cut back, 2 bases at V and 5 bases at J, with 10 bases in the middle. CDR3 in amino acids: CASSQPNRHNSPLHF. CDR3 nucleotides: TGCGCCAGCAGCCAACCTAACAGACATAATTCACCCCTCCACTTT.

This clonotype was counted between two and nine times. The V gene is TRBV27, the J gene TRBJ1-4; no clear D. This CDR3 spans 17 amino acids. V gave up 0 bases and J gave up 2 bases, with 13 bases separating them. Germline-derived CDR1 and CDR2 are MNHEY and SMNVEV (reference sequence). CDR3 amino acids: CASSLSPPRSTNEKLFF. The CDR3 nucleotides are TGTGCCAGCAGTTTATCTCCCCCTAGGAGTACTAATGAAAAACTGTTTTTT. The full variable domain, with the rest looked up from reference TRBV27 and TRBJ1-4, is EAQVTQNPRYLITVTGKKLTVTCSQNMNHEYMSWYRQDPGLGLRQIYYSMNVEVTDKGDVPEGYKVSRKEKRNFPLILESPSPNQTSLYFCASSLSPPRSTNEKLFFGSGTQLSVL.

V is TRBV5-1 and J is TRBJ2-5; possibly TRBD1 or TRBD2 for D (5 bases each). V was shortened by 0 bases and J by 4 bases, with 22 bases between the two germline ends. Germline V lookup: CDR1 SGHRS, CDR2 YFSETQ. The CDR3 length is 18 residues. DNA for the CDR3: TGCGCCAGCAGCTTGGACTTATTACCGGGACCCCACGGAGAGACCCAGTACTTC. Protein product: CASSLDLLPGPHGETQYF.

The chain joins TRBV11-2 to TRBJ1-1; D remains unclear. This CDR3 region has 14 residues. Per the germline V gene, CDR1 is SGHAT and CDR2 is FQNNGV. V lost 0 bases and J lost 1, with 6 bases in between. The CDR3 sequence: CASSLESSNTEAFF. The CDR3 bases are TGTGCCAGCAGCTTAGAATCTTCGAACACTGAAGCTTTCTTT.

This chain uses TRBV10-3 with TRBJ2-1; 13 nucleotides match TRBD2. This CDR3 has 16 amino acids. CDR1 ENHRY and CDR2 SYGVKD come from the germline V gene. The ends lost 9 bases at V and 3 bases at J; junction bases unmatched: 8. The CDR3 spells CAIRTSGGPDYNEQFF. In DNA form, the CDR3 reads TGTGCCATTCGGACTAGCGGGGGACCAGACTACAATGAGCAGTTCTTC.

The J gene is TRBJ2-5, the V gene TRBV20-1; 7 bases are shared with TRBD2. V gave up 5 bases and J gave up 7 bases; unmatched junction bases: 13. The germline CDR1 and CDR2 sequences are DFQATT and SNEGSKA (reference sequence). The CDR3 extends over 14 amino acids. This CDR3 reads CSAVLAAAGGTQYF. In DNA form, the CDR3 reads TGCAGTGCTGTTCTAGCGGCCGCTGGTGGGACCCAGTACTTC.

In its sample, this clonotype was seen a few times. Here the CDR3 DNA reads TGTGCCAGCAGCTGGCGCGAAGGCAATGAGCAGTTCTTC. This translates into CASSWREGNEQFF. This chain uses TRBV7-2 with TRBJ2-1; D gene uncertain. Germline-derived CDR1 and CDR2 are SGHTA and FQGNSA. V lost 4 bases, J lost 6 bases, and 10 bases lay in between. The CDR3 has 13 residues.

Many counts were recorded for this clonotype. The V gene is TRBV29-1, the J gene TRBJ2-1; 13 positions agree with TRBD2. J gave up 6 bases and V 8 bases, and 4 bases lay outside the gene matches. The CDR3 is 13 residues long. Germline V gene lookup returns CDR1 SQVTM and CDR2 ANQGSEA. CDR3 residues: CSTGLAGSNEQFF. The DNA for the CDR3 is TGCAGCACGGGACTAGCGGGGTCCAATGAGCAGTTCTTC.

The gene calls are TRBV4-3 and TRBJ1-1, with 7 bases that match TRBD1. J lost 1 base, V lost 1 base, and 0 bases had no gene match. The CDR3 spans 14 residues. Germline loops: CDR1 LGHNA, CDR2 YSLEER. The CDR3 nucleotides are TGCGCCAGCAGCCAAGGGGACAGGAACACTGAAGCTTTCTTT. Protein: CASSQGDRNTEAFF.

This clonotype has just a few counts. The chain's CDR3 is CASSLVRGTFQTEAFF. DNA of the CDR3: TGTGCCAGCAGCTTAGTACGGGGGACCTTCCAAACTGAAGCTTTCTTT. The V call is TRBV27, the J call TRBJ1-1, with D perhaps matching TRBD1 (5 bases). V lost 6 bases and J lost 5, with 22 bases in between. The CDR3 has 16 amino acids. CDR1 and CDR2 (germline): MNHEY, SMNVEV (reference sequence).

J is TRBJ1-1 and V is TRBV6-5, with D perhaps TRBD1 (5 bases). This CDR3 has 18 residues. V was trimmed by 0 bases and J by 6 bases, leaving 23 bases between them. Germline CDR1 and CDR2: MNHEY and SVGAGI. This CDR3 is CASSYSSRYRTGDPEAFF. CDR3 DNA: TGTGCCAGCAGTTACTCGAGTCGTTACAGGACCGGGGACCCTGAAGCTTTCTTT.

Of note for this clonotype: Germline and junction disagree at one end, which may indicate a read error. The CDR3 sequence is CASTLGPANYGYTF. The DNA of the CDR3 is TGTGCCAGCACCTTAGGGCCAGCTAACTATGGCTACACCTTC. V is TRBV7-2 and J is TRBJ1-2, with no clear D. Germline V gives CDR1 SGHTA, CDR2 FQGNSA. CDR3 size: 14 residues.

This clonotype came up a few times. The chain uses TRBV7-2 and TRBJ2-3, with 8 bases fitting TRBD1. The CDR3 has 17 residues. V lost 0 bases to trimming and J lost 2 bases; unmatched junction nucleotides: 7. From germline, CDR1 is SGHTA and CDR2 FQGNSA. CDR3 coding DNA: TGTGCCAGCAGCTTAGCCGGACAGGGTCAGGCCACAGATACGCAGTATTTT. Translated: CASSLAGQGQATDTQYF.

The gene calls are TRBV7-8 and TRBJ1-2; D gene ambiguous. V was clipped by 5 bases and J by 4 bases, with 17 bases between them. Germline lookup yields CDR1 SGHVS and CDR2 FQNEAQ. The CDR3 consists of 15 residues. CDR3: CASSRTEGLSYGYTF. The CDR3 nucleotides are TGTGCCAGCAGCCGTACAGAAGGGCTATCCTATGGCTACACCTTC.

The chain is built from TRBV18 and TRBJ2-6; no firm D call. The germline gives CDR1 KGHSH, CDR2 LQKENI. The CDR3 is 16 residues long. V lost 4 bases to trimming and J lost 2 bases, with 12 bases between them. CDR3 in DNA: TGTGCCAGCTCACTAACGGTCTCCACTGGGGCCAACGTCCTGACTTTC. This sequence encodes CASSLTVSTGANVLTF.

This clonotype has just a few counts. The V call is TRBV7-2, the J call TRBJ2-2; D is undetermined. Germline V gene data show CDR1 as SGHTA and CDR2 as FQGNSA. Deletions cut 4 bases from V and 0 bases from J, with 6 bases between. There are 14 residues in the CDR3. This chain's CDR3 is CASSWTANTGELFF. CDR3 nucleotides: TGTGCCAGCAGCTGGACGGCGAACACCGGGGAGCTGTTTTTT. The variable domain in full, with the rest retrieved from reference TRBV7-2 and TRBJ2-2, is GAGVSQSPSNKVTEKGKDVELRCDPISGHTALYWYRQSLGQGLEFLIYFQGNSAPDKSGLPSDRFSAERTGGSVSTLTIQRTQQEDSAVYLCASSWTANTGELFFGEGSRLTVL.

This clonotype was counted only a few times. The chain combines TRBV12-3 or TRBV12-4 with TRBJ1-2; D unresolved. CDR3 length equals 13 residues. V lost 2 bases and J lost 5, with 9 bases in between. The CDR3 nucleotides read TGTGCCAGCAGTTTAAACGGATATTATGGCTACACCTTC. Protein sequence: CASSLNGYYGYTF.

This clonotype has ten or more counts. The chain carries TRBV20-1 and TRBJ2-5; TRBD2 aligns across 11 bases. The junction had 13 bases not matched to a gene; V was cut back by 5 bases and J by 5 bases. Looked up from germline, CDR1 is DFQATT and CDR2 is SNEGSKA (reference sequence). The CDR3 runs 16 residues. CDR3 protein: CSADEALAGGGETQYF. The CDR3 nucleotides are TGCAGTGCTGACGAGGCGCTAGCGGGGGGTGGGGAGACCCAGTACTTC.

This clonotype was found a few times. The gene calls are TRBV15 and TRBJ2-3; no reliable D call. Germline CDR1 LNHNV, CDR2 YYDKDF (reference sequence). This CDR3 has 14 residues. The V and J ends lost 2 bases and 6 bases respectively, with 12 bases between them. CDR3 sequence (DNA): TGTGCCACCAGCAGATCAGGTTGGTCGGATACGCAGTATTTT. Translating it yields CATSRSGWSDTQYF. Full variable domain (missing parts from reference TRBV15 and TRBJ2-3): DAMVIQNPRYQVTQFGKPVTLSCSQTLNHNVMYWYQQKSSQAPKLLFHYYDKDFNNEADTPDNFQSRRPNTSFCFLDIRSPGLGDTAMYLCATSRSGWSDTQYFGPGTRLTVL.

This clonotype came up once. The rearrangement joins TRBV5-5 to TRBJ2-7, with D tentatively TRBD1 (6 bases). CDR1 is SGHKS, CDR2 YYEKEE, per germline (reference sequence). This CDR3 is built from 16 residues. V lost 0 bases, J lost 3 bases, and 16 bases lay in between. The CDR3 DNA reads TGTGCCAGCAGCTTGGAGTTCGGGACATCTAGCTACGAGCAGTACTTC. This gives the protein CASSLEFGTSSYEQYF.